There are a few counts of the clone carrying this T cell receptor (beta chain). The sample originates from a study of blood T cell repertoires in COVID-19. As for the study in general: Samples came from the United States, Italy and Spain, spanning acute and convalescent COVID-19.

In the authors' methods: Using reference gene primer amplification, nucleated cell counts were estimated. Data came from immunoSEQ multiplex PCR; TCRdb stores just in-frame clones and leaves some out. That table furnishes V, J and clone size, whereas the DNA furnished D and trimming. The sample shows a few hundred thousand clones, roughly 85% of them seen only once. This TCR was recovered from a woman in her 30s with active or convalescent COVID-19. The source material was peripheral blood.

DNA of the CDR3: TGTGCCAGCATGGGCCAGACTAGCCGTAATCAGCCCCAGCATTTT. This gives the protein CASMGQTSRNQPQHF. The rearrangement links TRBV2 to TRBJ1-5; D is unclear. The CDR3 runs to 15 residues. The V gene's germline CDR1 is SNHLY and CDR2 FYNNEI. Trimming took 7 bases from V and 4 from J, leaving 17 bases between them.